These T cell receptor beta chains were read from a single sample in a study of shared clonotypes between healthy human individuals. Generated by immunoSEQ multiplex PCR, the TCRdb table keeps only in-frame clones and is missing some. The sample lists around 1 million clones; approximately 80% were seen once. The source material was memory CD4+ T cells sorted from blood. The receptors come from a man between 18 and 35 years old in good health. Both conserved end residues are trimmed from each CDR3.

j_gene	v_gene	CDR3aa
TRBJ2-3	TRBV25-1	ASSEFRGPILTDTQY
TRBJ2-3	TRBV5-8	ARTGTESTDTQY
TRBJ2-1	TRBV5-6	ASSLASGTEQF
TRBJ2-7	TRBV5-6	ASSLTSGLREQY
TRBJ1-1	TRBV27	ASSLFGGQNTEAF
TRBJ1-2	TRBV7-2	ASRSGTGRGYT
TRBJ2-5	TRBV30	AWSAQSVETQY
TRBJ2-5	TRBV6-1	ASSEDSGVETQY
TRBJ1-2	TRBV30	AWGGQVPNYGYT
TRBJ2-7	TRBV7-9	ASSPGTDEQY
TRBJ1-1	TRBV21-1	ASTSRPGHFMGANTEAF
TRBJ2-2	TRBV2	ASSGFGGPTGELF
TRBJ1-1	TRBV20-1	SGGYTEAF
TRBJ2-3	TRBV2	ASSGYTILRPDTQY
TRBJ1-2	TRBV4-3	ASSTTGQGDFYGYT
TRBJ1-6	TRBV27	ASSPRTGSNSPLH
TRBJ2-3	TRBV18	ASSPLGRGDTQY
TRBJ2-1	TRBV19	ASSSLSGGFDDEQF
TRBJ1-2	TRBV5-6	ASSLYGYGYT